This is a list of T cell receptor beta chains from one sample in a study of T-cell memory formation after mild COVID-19. TCRdb ran MiXCR on the 5' RACE reads and lists one entry per CDR3 protein. The sample lists roughly 500,000 distinct CDR3 sequences, 20% occurring once. The material sequenced was PBMCs or a T cell subset sorted from them (not recorded which). Every receptor here comes from an adult woman who had mild COVID-19 (a few samples of this study predate the infection). Cell type and time point are not known. Both conserved end residues are part of each CDR3. Each record gives: J gene, V gene, D gene, clone size, CDR3 DNA, CDR3 protein. The D gene is left open where the match is weak. Clone size is not always given. Where it is, it says once, few, many or a class for expanded clones.

j_gene: TRBJ1-5; v_gene: TRBV29-1; d_gene: .; abundance: few; CDR3nt: TGCAGCGTCCTCACAGGGATTAGCAATCAGCCCCAGCATTTT; CDR3aa: CSVLTGISNQPQHF
j_gene: TRBJ2-7; v_gene: TRBV27; d_gene: .; abundance: .; CDR3nt: TGTGCCAGCAGTTTATCTGGCAGATTAAGTTTCTACGAGCAGTACTTC; CDR3aa: CASSLSGRLSFYEQYF
j_gene: TRBJ2-7; v_gene: TRBV7-9; d_gene: .; abundance: few; CDR3nt: TGTGCCAGCAGCTTAGGGGGAGGCAGTCAGGACGAGCAGTACTTC; CDR3aa: CASSLGGGSQDEQYF
j_gene: TRBJ2-3; v_gene: TRBV6-2/TRBV6-3; d_gene: .; abundance: .; CDR3nt: TGTGCCAGCAGAGAAAGGGACAGCACAGATACGCAGTATTTT; CDR3aa: CASRERDSTDTQYF
j_gene: TRBJ1-2; v_gene: TRBV20-1; d_gene: TRBD1; abundance: .; CDR3nt: TGCAGTGCTAGGGGAGGGTGGACAGGGAACTATGGCTACACCTTC; CDR3aa: CSARGGWTGNYGYTF
j_gene: TRBJ2-3; v_gene: TRBV20-1; d_gene: TRBD2; abundance: few; CDR3nt: TGCAGTGCTAGTTCAGTAGCGGGAGCCGCAGATACGCAGTATTTT; CDR3aa: CSASSVAGAADTQYF
j_gene: TRBJ1-1; v_gene: TRBV5-1; d_gene: .; abundance: many; CDR3nt: TGCGCCAGCAGCTTGAAGGGTGGCACTGAAGCTTTCTTT; CDR3aa: CASSLKGGTEAFF
j_gene: TRBJ1-1; v_gene: TRBV4-1; d_gene: .; abundance: once; CDR3nt: TGCGCCAGTCGACAGGCCGATGGGGTGAACACTGAAGCTTTCTTT; CDR3aa: CASRQADGVNTEAFF
j_gene: TRBJ2-4; v_gene: TRBV12-3/TRBV12-4; d_gene: .; abundance: .; CDR3nt: TGTGCCAGCAGTTTTATTTTAGCCAAAAACATTCAGTACTTC; CDR3aa: CASSFILAKNIQYF
j_gene: TRBJ2-7; v_gene: TRBV5-4; d_gene: TRBD2; abundance: few; CDR3nt: TGTGCCAGCAGCTTGGAGGCTAGCGGTAACGAGCAGTACTTC; CDR3aa: CASSLEASGNEQYF
j_gene: TRBJ2-3; v_gene: TRBV7-2; d_gene: .; abundance: few; CDR3nt: TGTGCCAGCAGCTTATTGGACTATGCGCAGTATTTT; CDR3aa: CASSLLDYAQYF
j_gene: TRBJ1-2; v_gene: TRBV7-2; d_gene: TRBD1; abundance: .; CDR3nt: TGTGCCAGCAGCTTAGGTTCGGGGACAGGCCAAAGCACTCTATATGGCTACACCTTC; CDR3aa: CASSLGSGTGQSTLYGYTF
j_gene: TRBJ2-2; v_gene: TRBV29-1; d_gene: .; abundance: few; CDR3nt: TGCAGCGTTCGAGGCACGAACACCGGGGAGCTGTTTTTT; CDR3aa: CSVRGTNTGELFF
j_gene: TRBJ2-7; v_gene: TRBV6-6; d_gene: .; abundance: few; CDR3nt: TGTGCCAGCAGTTACTCCCTGGGGGGAACGTCCTACGAGCAGTACTTC; CDR3aa: CASSYSLGGTSYEQYF
j_gene: TRBJ2-1; v_gene: TRBV6-2/TRBV6-3; d_gene: .; abundance: .; CDR3nt: TGTGCCAGCAGTCCTGCGACCCCCGAGCAGTTCTTC; CDR3aa: CASSPATPEQFF
j_gene: TRBJ2-1; v_gene: TRBV9; d_gene: TRBD1; abundance: few; CDR3nt: TGTGCCAGCAGCGTTACAGGGGGCCCGGGCAATGAGCAGTTCTTC; CDR3aa: CASSVTGGPGNEQFF
j_gene: TRBJ1-1; v_gene: TRBV7-3; d_gene: TRBD1; abundance: .; CDR3nt: TGTGCCAGCAGCTTAGCCTCCCAGGGGGCGAATACTGAAGCTTTCTTT; CDR3aa: CASSLASQGANTEAFF
j_gene: TRBJ2-1; v_gene: TRBV29-1; d_gene: TRBD2; abundance: .; CDR3nt: TGCAGCGTGAGGGAGGGCTCCTACAATGAGCAGTTCTTC; CDR3aa: CSVREGSYNEQFF
j_gene: TRBJ2-7; v_gene: TRBV12-3/TRBV12-4; d_gene: TRBD2; abundance: few; CDR3nt: TGTGCCAGCAGTGGGGGGACTAGCGGAACGTACTCCTACGAGCAGTACTTC; CDR3aa: CASSGGTSGTYSYEQYF
j_gene: TRBJ2-1; v_gene: TRBV7-3; d_gene: .; abundance: .; CDR3nt: TGTGCCAGCAGCTTAGCCAGGGAGGATGAGCAGTTCTTC; CDR3aa: CASSLAREDEQFF
j_gene: TRBJ2-1; v_gene: TRBV7-6; d_gene: TRBD1; abundance: .; CDR3nt: TGTGCCAGCAGCTTGGGGACAGTTGACAATGAGCAGTTCTTC; CDR3aa: CASSLGTVDNEQFF
j_gene: TRBJ1-2; v_gene: TRBV4-1; d_gene: .; abundance: .; CDR3nt: TGCGCCAGCAGCCCCCTCGGATCGACGACCTCCTATGGCTACACCTTC; CDR3aa: CASSPLGSTTSYGYTF
j_gene: TRBJ2-7; v_gene: TRBV6-2/TRBV6-3; d_gene: .; abundance: .; CDR3nt: TGTGCCAGCAGTTCCCAGGGGCTCGGGGAGCAGTACTTC; CDR3aa: CASSSQGLGEQYF
j_gene: TRBJ2-3; v_gene: TRBV15; d_gene: TRBD2; abundance: few; CDR3nt: TGTGCCACCAGAAGCGCGTCTAGCGGGGCTTCTCTAGTATTT; CDR3aa: CATRSASSGASLVF
j_gene: TRBJ2-7; v_gene: TRBV20-1; d_gene: .; abundance: few; CDR3nt: TGCAGTGCACCCTTAAGTGGAGCCTACGAGCAGTACTTC; CDR3aa: CSAPLSGAYEQYF
j_gene: TRBJ2-1; v_gene: TRBV7-7; d_gene: .; abundance: .; CDR3nt: TGTGCTAGCAGCTTAGAAGCGCACAATGAGCAGTTCTTC; CDR3aa: CASSLEAHNEQFF
j_gene: TRBJ2-7; v_gene: TRBV12-3/TRBV12-4; d_gene: .; abundance: few; CDR3nt: TGTGCCAGCAGGCCCCAACAGGGCGGAGAGCAGTACTTC; CDR3aa: CASRPQQGGEQYF
j_gene: TRBJ2-5; v_gene: TRBV12-3/TRBV12-4; d_gene: TRBD1; abundance: .; CDR3nt: TGTGCCAGCAGGAACGCCGGGACAGGGGGCCGAGAGACCCAGTACTTC; CDR3aa: CASRNAGTGGRETQYF